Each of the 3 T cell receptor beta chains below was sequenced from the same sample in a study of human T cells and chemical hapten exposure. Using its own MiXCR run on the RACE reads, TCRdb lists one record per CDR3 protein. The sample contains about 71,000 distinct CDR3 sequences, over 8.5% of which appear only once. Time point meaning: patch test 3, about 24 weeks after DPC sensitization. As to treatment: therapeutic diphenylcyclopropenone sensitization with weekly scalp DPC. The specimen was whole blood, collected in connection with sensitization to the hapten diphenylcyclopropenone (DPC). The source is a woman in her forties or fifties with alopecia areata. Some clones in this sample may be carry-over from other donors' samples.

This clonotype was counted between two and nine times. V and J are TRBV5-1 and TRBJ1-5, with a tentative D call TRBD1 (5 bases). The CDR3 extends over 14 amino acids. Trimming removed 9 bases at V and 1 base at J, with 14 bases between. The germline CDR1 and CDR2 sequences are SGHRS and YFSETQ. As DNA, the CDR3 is TGCGCCATCCCCGGAGCAGGGAGCAATCAGCCCCAGCATTTT. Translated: CAIPGAGSNQPQHF. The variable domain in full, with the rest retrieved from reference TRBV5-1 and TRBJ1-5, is KAGVTQTPRYLIKTRGQQVTLSCSPISGHRSVSWYQQTPGQGLQFLFEYFSETQRNKGNFPGRFSGRQFSNSRSEMNVSTLELGDSALYLCAIPGAGSNQPQHFGDGTRLSIL.

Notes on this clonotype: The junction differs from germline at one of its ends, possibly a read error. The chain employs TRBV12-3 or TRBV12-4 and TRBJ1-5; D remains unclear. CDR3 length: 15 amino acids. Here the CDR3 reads CASSLGAYSNQSQHF. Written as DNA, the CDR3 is TGTGCCAGCAGTTTGGGAGCTTATAGCAATCAGTCCCAGCATTTT.

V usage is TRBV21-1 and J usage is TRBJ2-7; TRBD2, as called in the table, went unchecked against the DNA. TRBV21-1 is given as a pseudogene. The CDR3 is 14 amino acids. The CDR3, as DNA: TGTGCCAGCAGCACGGCCCGACCGGACTACGAGCAGTACTTC. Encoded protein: CASSTARPDYEQYF.